The clone carrying this T cell receptor beta chain has just a few counts. Its target is unknown. These data come from a study of T cell repertoires in cytomegalovirus infection. Study context: It was the public TCR beta signatures that indicated both CMV infection and matching HLA type. Notes on the study in general: Dominating the ex vivo response were TCR beta clonotypes that were CMV-specific and HLA-C-restricted. The cumulative frequency of public TCR beta families identified carriers of CMV plus the relevant HLA.

TCRdb used MiXCR to reprocess the reads, holding one entry per CDR3 protein. The data hold roughly 720,000 distinct CDR3 sequences, with about a third observed a single time. The V and J ends lost 6 bases and 2 bases, in that order; junction bases with no gene match: 5. In germline, CDR1 is KGHDR, CDR2 SFDVKD. The CDR3 has 14 amino acids. The source material was PBMCs. This chain links TRBV24-1 with TRBJ2-5; 7 positions match TRBD1. This receptor was taken from a human donor in good health (CMV status not recorded). Some clones in this sample may be carry-over from other donors' samples. The CDR3: CATSRRDSQETQYF. The CDR3 DNA reads as TGTGCCACCAGTCGCCGGGACAGTCAAGAGACCCAGTACTTC.